A selection of T cell receptor beta chains follows, all from one sample in a study of blood T cell repertoires in COVID-19. Data came from immunoSEQ multiplex PCR; TCRdb stores just in-frame clones and leaves some out. The data show fewer than 150,000 clones, with 84% seen just once and roughly 10% held by the top ten. The sequenced material came from peripheral blood. These receptors were taken from a woman over 75 in a cohort sampled during active or convalescent COVID-19. Each CDR3 is given with its conserved first and last residue.

cdr3_aa j_call v_call
CASNGGPGTDTQYF TRBJ2-3 TRBV5-4
CASSLAGENTEAFF TRBJ1-1 TRBV7-2
CASSYGVGGNTEAFF TRBJ1-1 TRBV6-6
CAWSVQGNGYTF TRBJ1-2 TRBV30
CASASGGTQETQYF TRBJ2-5 TRBV7-2
CASLRPAGADTQYF TRBJ2-3 TRBV28
CATSRDIGGTEAFF TRBJ1-1 TRBV15
CASSLKRLSEQYF TRBJ2-7 TRBV7-3
CASSLSGQAYEKLFF TRBJ1-4 TRBV7-8
CASSPRGTNTGELFF TRBJ2-2 TRBV5-4
CATSDLGETGELFF TRBJ2-2 TRBV24-1
CASRIGVVGANVLTF TRBJ2-6 TRBV6-5
CASSPGANEKLFF TRBJ1-4 TRBV18
CASRIDTRSNTEAFF TRBJ1-1 TRBV6-5
CASSSYLAGGETQYF TRBJ2-5 TRBV5-4
CASSYQAGSTDTQYF TRBJ2-3 TRBV6-2/TRBV6-3
CASSSWGNEKLFF TRBJ1-4 TRBV6-6
CASSLEARVHGGYTF TRBJ1-2 TRBV5-5
CASSSDPDRGNYGYTF TRBJ1-2 TRBV5-8
CASSLPLPNYGYTF TRBJ1-2 TRBV5-4
CASSRGQGARLNTEAFF TRBJ1-1 TRBV18
CASSEGDYNEKLFF TRBJ1-4 TRBV9
CSAISNGLAKNIQYF TRBJ2-4 TRBV29-1
CASSADVRWDSDTGELFF TRBJ2-2 TRBV2
CASSGISLGVGYTF TRBJ1-2 TRBV18
CASSEEFGGGYNEQFF TRBJ2-1 TRBV2
CASGSPMAGTNEKLFF TRBJ1-4 TRBV28
CASSLFIFGPTGENNEQFF TRBJ2-1 TRBV28
CASSYGTDTQYF TRBJ2-3 TRBV5-1
CASSEERSTGELFF TRBJ2-2 TRBV6-1
CASSYSGRGGYGYTF TRBJ1-2 TRBV6-2/TRBV6-3
CASSSTANYGYTF TRBJ1-2 TRBV5-7
CAISDPIAGALLETQYF TRBJ2-5 TRBV10-3
CASRYQGGGNQPQHF TRBJ1-5 TRBV28
CATSRDNRGLNYGYTF TRBJ1-2 TRBV15
CSADRAYEQYF TRBJ2-7 TRBV20-1
CASSPAGTFSGNTIYF TRBJ1-3 TRBV18
CASSLGAKITNYGYTF TRBJ1-2 TRBV7-2
CASSAGLALGQETQYF TRBJ2-5 TRBV7-2
CASSPRTAANPLHF TRBJ1-6 TRBV9
CAISEHPGLAGGTYNEQFF TRBJ2-1 TRBV10-3